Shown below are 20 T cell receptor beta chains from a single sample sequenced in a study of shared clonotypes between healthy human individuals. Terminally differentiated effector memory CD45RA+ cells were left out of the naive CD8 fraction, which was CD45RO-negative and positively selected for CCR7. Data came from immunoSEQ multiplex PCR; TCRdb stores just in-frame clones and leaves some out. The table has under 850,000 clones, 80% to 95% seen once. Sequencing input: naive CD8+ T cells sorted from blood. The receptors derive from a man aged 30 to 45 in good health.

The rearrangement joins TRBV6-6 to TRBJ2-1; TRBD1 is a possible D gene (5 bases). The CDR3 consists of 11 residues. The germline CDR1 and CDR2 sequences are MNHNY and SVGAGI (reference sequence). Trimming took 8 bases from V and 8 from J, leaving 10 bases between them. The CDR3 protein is CASGTGYEQFF. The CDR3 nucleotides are TGTGCCAGCGGAACAGGCTATGAGCAGTTCTTC.

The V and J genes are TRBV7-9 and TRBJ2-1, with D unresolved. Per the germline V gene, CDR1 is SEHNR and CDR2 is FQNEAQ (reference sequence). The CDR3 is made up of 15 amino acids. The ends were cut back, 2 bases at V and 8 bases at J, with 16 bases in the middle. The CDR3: CASSLLRNQADEQFF. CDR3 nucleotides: TGTGCCAGCAGCTTACTACGGAATCAGGCGGATGAGCAGTTCTTC.

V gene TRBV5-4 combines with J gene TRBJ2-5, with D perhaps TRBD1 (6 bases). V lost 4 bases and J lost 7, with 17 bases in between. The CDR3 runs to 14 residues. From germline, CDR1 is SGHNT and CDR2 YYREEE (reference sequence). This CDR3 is CASSPYALGGTQYF. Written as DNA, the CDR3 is TGTGCCAGCAGCCCCTACGCGCTAGGGGGGACCCAGTACTTC.

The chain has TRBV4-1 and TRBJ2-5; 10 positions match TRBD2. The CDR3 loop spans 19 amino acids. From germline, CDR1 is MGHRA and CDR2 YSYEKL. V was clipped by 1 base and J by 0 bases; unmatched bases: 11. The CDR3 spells CASSQAGAGGPGYQETQYF. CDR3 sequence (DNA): TGCGCCAGCAGCCAAGCGGGAGCGGGAGGGCCGGGGTACCAAGAGACCCAGTACTTC.

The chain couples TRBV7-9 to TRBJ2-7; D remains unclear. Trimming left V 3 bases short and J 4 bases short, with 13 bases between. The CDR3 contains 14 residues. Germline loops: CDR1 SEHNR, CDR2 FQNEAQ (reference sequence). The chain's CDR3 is CASSFGRNIYEQYF. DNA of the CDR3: TGTGCCAGCAGCTTTGGTAGGAACATTTACGAGCAGTACTTC.

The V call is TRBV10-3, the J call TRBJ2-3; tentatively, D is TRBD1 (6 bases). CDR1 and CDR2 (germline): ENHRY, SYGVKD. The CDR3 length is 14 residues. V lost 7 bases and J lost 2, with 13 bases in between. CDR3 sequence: CAINKRTDTDTQYF. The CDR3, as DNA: TGTGCCATCAATAAACGGACAGACACAGATACGCAGTATTTT.

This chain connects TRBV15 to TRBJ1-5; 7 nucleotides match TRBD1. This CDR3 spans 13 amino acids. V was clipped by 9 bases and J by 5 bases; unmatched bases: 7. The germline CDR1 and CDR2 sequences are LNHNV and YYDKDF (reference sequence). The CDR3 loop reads CATEDREDQPQHF. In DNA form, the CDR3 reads TGTGCCACGGAAGACAGGGAGGATCAGCCCCAGCATTTT.

The CDR3 sequence: CASSTPGLGNNEQFF. CDR3 sequence (DNA): TGTGCCAGCAGTACCCCGGGACTCGGTAACAATGAGCAGTTCTTC. The rearrangement links TRBV6-1 to TRBJ2-1; tentative D call: TRBD2 (6 bases). Trimming took 5 bases from V and 5 from J, leaving 16 bases between them. CDR3 length equals 15 residues. Looked up from germline, CDR1 is MNHNS and CDR2 is SASEGT.

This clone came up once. CDR3: CAISDPPGTGVETQYF. DNA for the CDR3: TGTGCCATCAGTGACCCCCCCGGGACAGGGGTCGAGACCCAGTACTTC. The rearrangement links TRBV10-3 to TRBJ2-5; 10 positions agree with TRBD1. J was trimmed by 5 bases and V by 3 bases; bases with no gene match: 9. CDR1 ENHRY and CDR2 SYGVKD come from the germline V gene. The CDR3 totals 16 residues.

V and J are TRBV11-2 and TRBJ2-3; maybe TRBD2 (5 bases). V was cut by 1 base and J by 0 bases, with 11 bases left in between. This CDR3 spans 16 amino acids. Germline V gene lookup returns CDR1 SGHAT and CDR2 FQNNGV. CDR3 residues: CASSLVLAASTDTQYF. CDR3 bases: TGTGCCAGCAGCTTAGTTCTAGCCGCAAGCACAGATACGCAGTATTTT.

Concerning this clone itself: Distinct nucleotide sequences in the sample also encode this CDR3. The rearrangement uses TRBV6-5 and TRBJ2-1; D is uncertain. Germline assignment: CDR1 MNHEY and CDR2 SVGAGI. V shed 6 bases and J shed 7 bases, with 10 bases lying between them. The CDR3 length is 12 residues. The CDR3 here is CASSPLGNEQFF. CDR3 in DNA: TGTGCCAGCAGCCCTCTAGGTAATGAGCAGTTCTTC.

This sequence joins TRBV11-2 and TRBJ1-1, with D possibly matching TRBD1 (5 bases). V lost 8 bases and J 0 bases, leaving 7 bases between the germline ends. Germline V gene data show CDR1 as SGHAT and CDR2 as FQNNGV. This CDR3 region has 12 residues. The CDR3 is CASQGLNTEAFF. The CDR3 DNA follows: TGTGCCAGCCAGGGATTGAACACTGAAGCTTTCTTT.

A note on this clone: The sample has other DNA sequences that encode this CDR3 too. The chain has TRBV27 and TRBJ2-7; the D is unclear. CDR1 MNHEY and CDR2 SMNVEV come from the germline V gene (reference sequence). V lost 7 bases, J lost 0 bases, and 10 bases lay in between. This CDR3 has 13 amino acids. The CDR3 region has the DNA TGTGCCAGCACCTCGGGCAGCTCCTACGAGCAGTACTTC. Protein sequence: CASTSGSSYEQYF.

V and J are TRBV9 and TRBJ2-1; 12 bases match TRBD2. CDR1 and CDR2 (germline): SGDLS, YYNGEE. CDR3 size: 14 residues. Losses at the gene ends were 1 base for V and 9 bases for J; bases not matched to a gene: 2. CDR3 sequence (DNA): TGTGCCAGCAGCGTAACTAGCGGGAGGCCTGAGCAGTTCTTC. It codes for CASSVTSGRPEQFF. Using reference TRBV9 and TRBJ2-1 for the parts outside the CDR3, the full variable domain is DSGVTQTPKHLITATGQRVTLRCSPRSGDLSVYWYQQSLDQGLQFLIQYYNGEERAKGNILERFSAQQFPDLHSELNLSSLELGDSALYFCASSVTSGRPEQFFGPGTRLTVL.

In DNA form, the CDR3 reads TGTGCCAGCAGCCCGGCTAGCTTAACTAGGGGTGAGCAGTTCTTC. Its protein product is CASSPASLTRGEQFF. The chain combines TRBV5-4 with TRBJ2-1; D is tentatively TRBD1 or TRBD2 (5 bases each). V lost 4 bases to trimming and J lost 9 bases, with 20 bases between them. Looked up from germline, CDR1 is SGHNT and CDR2 is YYREEE (reference sequence). The CDR3 consists of 15 residues.

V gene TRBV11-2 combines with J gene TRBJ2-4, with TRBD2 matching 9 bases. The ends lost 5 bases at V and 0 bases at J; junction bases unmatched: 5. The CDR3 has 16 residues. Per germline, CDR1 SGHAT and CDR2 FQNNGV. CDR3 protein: CASSPRGGLAKNIQYF. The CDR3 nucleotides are TGTGCCAGCAGCCCGCGGGGGGGCTTAGCCAAAAACATTCAGTACTTC. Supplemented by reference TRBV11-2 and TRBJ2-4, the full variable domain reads EAGVAQSPRYKIIEKRQSVAFWCNPISGHATLYWYQQILGQGPKLLIQFQNNGVVDDSQLPKDRFSAERLKGVDSTLKIQPAKLEDSAVYLCASSPRGGLAKNIQYFGAGTRLSVL.

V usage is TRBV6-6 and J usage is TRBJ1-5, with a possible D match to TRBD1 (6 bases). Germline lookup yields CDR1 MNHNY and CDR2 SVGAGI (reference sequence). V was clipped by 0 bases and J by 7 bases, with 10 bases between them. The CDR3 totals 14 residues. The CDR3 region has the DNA TGTGCCAGCAGTTACTCACCAGGGGACCAGCCCCAGCATTTT. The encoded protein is CASSYSPGDQPQHF.

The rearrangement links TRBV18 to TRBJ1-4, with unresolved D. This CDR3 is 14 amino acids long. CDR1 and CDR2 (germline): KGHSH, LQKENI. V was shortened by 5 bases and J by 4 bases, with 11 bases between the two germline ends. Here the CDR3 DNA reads TGTGCCAGCTCAATCAAACTCGGTAATGAAAAACTGTTTTTT. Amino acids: CASSIKLGNEKLFF. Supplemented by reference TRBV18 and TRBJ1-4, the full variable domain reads NAGVMQNPRHLVRRRGQEARLRCSPMKGHSHVYWYRQLPEEGLKFMVYLQKENIIDESGMPKERFSAEFPKEGPSILRIQQVVRGDSAAYFCASSIKLGNEKLFFGSGTQLSVL.

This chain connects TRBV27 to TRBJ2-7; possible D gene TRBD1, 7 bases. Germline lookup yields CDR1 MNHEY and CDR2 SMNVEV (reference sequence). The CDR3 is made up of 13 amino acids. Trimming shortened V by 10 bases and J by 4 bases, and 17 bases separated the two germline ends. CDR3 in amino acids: CATGGQTPYEQYF. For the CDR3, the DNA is TGTGCCACCGGGGGACAGACTCCGTACGAGCAGTACTTC.

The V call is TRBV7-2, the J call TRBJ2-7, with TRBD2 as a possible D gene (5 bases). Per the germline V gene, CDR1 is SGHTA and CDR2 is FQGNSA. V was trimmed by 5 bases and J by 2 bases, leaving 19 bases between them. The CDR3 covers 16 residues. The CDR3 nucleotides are TGTGCCAGCAGCCTTACGACGGGGTACTTGACCTACGAGCAGTACTTC. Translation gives CASSLTTGYLTYEQYF.